This T cell receptor (beta chain) appears in the sequencing data of a study of PD-1 blockade in classical Hodgkin lymphoma. In this sample, this clone turned up a few times. The repertoire was sequenced with immunoSEQ multiplex PCR; TCRdb's copy has only in-frame clones and lacks some. The table records around 30,000 clones, more than 70% of them present only once. The CDR3 length is 12 residues. Germline V gene data show CDR1 as MDHEN and CDR2 as SYDVKM. The V gene lost 7 bases and the J gene lost 4 bases, with 7 bases spanning the gap. Time point noted: newly diagnosed, previously untreated cHL patient sample. The authors purified CD4+ T cells from thawed PBMCs by magnetic negative selection. Untreated, newly diagnosed classical Hodgkin lymphoma PBMCs served for comparison.

The sequence was collected from a human donor with classical Hodgkin lymphoma. The sequenced sample was CD4+ T cells from blood. The chain uses TRBV28 and TRBJ2-2; D is ambiguous. CDR3 in DNA: TGTGCCAGCAATACCCGCACCGGGGAGCTGTTTTTT. Protein product: CASNTRTGELFF.